The T cell receptor (beta chain) under discussion was sequenced for a study of blood T cell repertoires in COVID-19. As for the study in general: Sites in the United States, Italy and Spain provided acute and convalescent COVID-19 samples. In each case, the material was cDNA or gDNA derived from T cells, B-cell-depleted T cells, or PBMCs.

V lost 8 bases and J lost 3; bases outside the gene matches: 10. Germline assignment: CDR1 MNHEY and CDR2 SMNVEV (reference sequence). The CDR3 runs 14 residues. In the original workflow: Estimates of nucleated cell counts were drawn from the amplification of reference gene primers. Only in-frame clones appear in the TCRdb table, and some are missing; sequencing was by immunoSEQ multiplex PCR. Clonal size and the V and J genes are those of that table, whereas D and trimming came from the DNA. The sample lists some 300,000 clones, 85% to 90% occurring once. This clone was found a few times. V usage is TRBV27 and J usage is TRBJ2-7; the match to TRBD1 covers 7 bases. Sequencing was performed on peripheral blood. The sequence was collected from a woman in her forties or fifties with COVID-19, enrolled during active disease. The CDR3 DNA follows: TGTGCCAGCCAAACCATAACAGGGGACTACGAGCAGTACTTC. It codes for CASQTITGDYEQYF.